These T cell receptor beta chains were read from a single sample in a study of blood T cell repertoires in COVID-19. Method: immunoSEQ multiplex PCR; TCRdb's copy keeps in-frame clones and lacks some. The sample shows approximately 88,000 clones, about 83% of them seen only once. The sequencing sample was made of peripheral blood. The source of these receptors is a human donor in a cohort sampled during active COVID-19. The CDR3 runs from the conserved cysteine through the conserved F or W. Each record gives: J gene, D gene, clone size, V gene, CDR3 DNA, CDR3 protein. A D gene is named only where the DNA matches it firmly. Size is omitted from some rows. Given values are once, few, many or a class for expanded clones.

j_gene: TRBJ1-3
d_gene: TRBD1
abundance: NA
v_gene: TRBV28
CDR3nt: TGTGCCAGCAGTCCCCAACAGGGGGGGAGAAACACCATATATTTT
CDR3aa: CASSPQQGGRNTIYF

j_gene: TRBJ2-1
d_gene: TRBD2
abundance: NA
v_gene: TRBV18
CDR3nt: TGTGCCAGCTCACCACTCCCCCCTAGCGGCTCCTACAATGAGCAGTTCTTC
CDR3aa: CASSPLPPSGSYNEQFF

j_gene: TRBJ1-6
d_gene: NA
abundance: NA
v_gene: TRBV9
CDR3nt: TGTGCCAGCAGCACAGGAATCAATTCACCCCTCCACTTT
CDR3aa: CASSTGINSPLHF

j_gene: TRBJ2-3
d_gene: NA
abundance: few
v_gene: TRBV2
CDR3nt: TGTGCCAGCAGTGACGAGGGAGCTAGCACAGATACGCAGTATTTT
CDR3aa: CASSDEGASTDTQYF

j_gene: TRBJ1-3
d_gene: TRBD1
abundance: few
v_gene: TRBV7-9
CDR3nt: TGTGCCAGCAGCTTCGGAGACAGGGGCGGAAACACCATATATTTT
CDR3aa: CASSFGDRGGNTIYF

j_gene: TRBJ2-5
d_gene: NA
abundance: NA
v_gene: TRBV4-2
CDR3nt: TGTGCCAGCAGCCAAGACATACTAGGTTCTCAAGAGACCCAGTACTTC
CDR3aa: CASSQDILGSQETQYF

j_gene: TRBJ2-2
d_gene: NA
abundance: once
v_gene: TRBV21-1
CDR3nt: TGTGCCAGCAGCGGACGGACTAGCGGAGGGGGGCTGAACACCGGGGAGCTGTTTTTT
CDR3aa: CASSGRTSGGGLNTGELFF

j_gene: TRBJ2-1
d_gene: TRBD2
abundance: NA
v_gene: TRBV4-3
CDR3nt: TGCGCCAGCAGCCAAGATTCCCCGACTAGCGGGGATCCGAATGAGCAGTTCTTC
CDR3aa: CASSQDSPTSGDPNEQFF

j_gene: TRBJ1-5
d_gene: TRBD1
abundance: once
v_gene: TRBV6-5
CDR3nt: TGTGCCAGCAGTCCCGGGACAGGTTTACAGCCCCAGCATTTT
CDR3aa: CASSPGTGLQPQHF

j_gene: TRBJ2-7
d_gene: TRBD1
abundance: NA
v_gene: TRBV2
CDR3nt: TGTGCCAGCAGTCGACAGGGGTCCGAGCAGTACTTC
CDR3aa: CASSRQGSEQYF

j_gene: TRBJ2-5
d_gene: NA
abundance: NA
v_gene: TRBV7-6
CDR3nt: TGTGCCAGCAGCTTATTCACCAATGCAGCAAATAGGGGCGGAGAGACCCAGTACTTC
CDR3aa: CASSLFTNAANRGGETQYF

j_gene: TRBJ2-1
d_gene: TRBD2
abundance: NA
v_gene: TRBV29-1
CDR3nt: TGCAGCGTACTGGTAGCAGCGGGAGGAAAGGAGCAGTTCTTC
CDR3aa: CSVLVAAGGKEQFF

j_gene: TRBJ2-7
d_gene: TRBD2
abundance: NA
v_gene: TRBV5-1
CDR3nt: TGCGCCAGCAGCTTGGATCGAGCGGGAGCCTTGAAGCAGTACTTC
CDR3aa: CASSLDRAGALKQYF

j_gene: TRBJ2-1
d_gene: TRBD2
abundance: NA
v_gene: TRBV5-4
CDR3nt: TGTGCCAGCAGCTTGGGGTCTAGCGGGAGTATCGCTGAGCAGTTCTTC
CDR3aa: CASSLGSSGSIAEQFF

j_gene: TRBJ2-3
d_gene: TRBD2
abundance: NA
v_gene: TRBV5-1
CDR3nt: TGCGCCAGCAGCTTGGGTAGCGGGAGGACAGATACGCAGTATTTT
CDR3aa: CASSLGSGRTDTQYF

j_gene: TRBJ1-6
d_gene: NA
abundance: NA
v_gene: TRBV6-2/TRBV6-3
CDR3nt: TGTGCCAGCAGCCCCTGGACTTCAAATTCACCCCTCCACTTT
CDR3aa: CASSPWTSNSPLHF

j_gene: TRBJ2-5
d_gene: NA
abundance: NA
v_gene: TRBV6-4
CDR3nt: TGTGCCAGCAGTGACTCGATCAGGACTCAAGAGACCCAGTACTTC
CDR3aa: CASSDSIRTQETQYF

j_gene: TRBJ1-2
d_gene: NA
abundance: NA
v_gene: TRBV30
CDR3nt: TGTGCCTGGAGTCTCTTGAAAACCCTACGGGATGGCTACACCTTC
CDR3aa: CAWSLLKTLRDGYTF

j_gene: TRBJ2-3
d_gene: TRBD1
abundance: NA
v_gene: TRBV24-1
CDR3nt: TGTGCCACCAGTGAGGGACAGTTTGACGGCACAGATACGCAGTATTTT
CDR3aa: CATSEGQFDGTDTQYF

j_gene: TRBJ1-2
d_gene: TRBD1
abundance: many
v_gene: TRBV19
CDR3nt: TGTGCCAGTAGTATCTACAGGGGAGGCTACACCTTC
CDR3aa: CASSIYRGGYTF

j_gene: TRBJ2-5
d_gene: NA
abundance: NA
v_gene: TRBV5-8
CDR3nt: TGTGCCAGCAGCCCGGGTCGTACTCCTGGCCAGACCCAGTACTTC
CDR3aa: CASSPGRTPGQTQYF

j_gene: TRBJ2-3
d_gene: TRBD2
abundance: NA
v_gene: TRBV19
CDR3nt: TGTGCCAGTAGTGGACTAGTAGCAGATACGCAGTATTTT
CDR3aa: CASSGLVADTQYF

j_gene: TRBJ1-1
d_gene: NA
abundance: NA
v_gene: TRBV4-2
CDR3nt: TGTGCCAGCAGCCAAACCCCTTGGGGGGGGGCTGAAGCTTTCTTT
CDR3aa: CASSQTPWGGAEAFF

j_gene: TRBJ2-7
d_gene: TRBD1
abundance: NA
v_gene: TRBV24-1
CDR3nt: TGTGCCACCAGAATGGGGACAGTGGGAAACGAGCAGTACTTC
CDR3aa: CATRMGTVGNEQYF

j_gene: TRBJ2-2
d_gene: NA
abundance: few
v_gene: TRBV4-3
CDR3nt: TGCGCCAGCAGCCAAGATGGAGGTGACCCCGCCGGGGAGCTGTTTTTT
CDR3aa: CASSQDGGDPAGELFF

j_gene: TRBJ2-7
d_gene: TRBD2
abundance: once
v_gene: TRBV28
CDR3nt: TGTGCCAGCAGTTTCCGGGAGGGCTCCTACGAGCAGTACTTC
CDR3aa: CASSFREGSYEQYF

j_gene: TRBJ1-1
d_gene: NA
abundance: NA
v_gene: TRBV5-1
CDR3nt: TGCGCCAGCAGCATCGACGGGAGAAACACTGAAGCTTTCTTT
CDR3aa: CASSIDGRNTEAFF

j_gene: TRBJ2-7
d_gene: NA
abundance: NA
v_gene: TRBV13
CDR3nt: TGTGCCAGCAGCTTAGATCGGGGTTACGAGCAGTACTTC
CDR3aa: CASSLDRGYEQYF

j_gene: TRBJ2-1
d_gene: TRBD2
abundance: NA
v_gene: TRBV9
CDR3nt: TGTGCCAGCAGCGCCCCTAGCGGACGAGGCTACAATGAGCAGTTCTTC
CDR3aa: CASSAPSGRGYNEQFF

j_gene: TRBJ2-7
d_gene: NA
abundance: NA
v_gene: TRBV6-1
CDR3nt: TGTGCCAGCAGTGAAGGTGGCAGGCCCTACGAGCAGTACTTC
CDR3aa: CASSEGGRPYEQYF

j_gene: TRBJ1-2
d_gene: NA
abundance: NA
v_gene: TRBV9
CDR3nt: TGTGCCAGCAGCGTAAGCGGGGAAGCTAACTATGGCTACACCTTC
CDR3aa: CASSVSGEANYGYTF

j_gene: TRBJ2-1
d_gene: NA
abundance: NA
v_gene: TRBV21-1
CDR3nt: TGTGCCAGCAGCAGTCCCTATGAGCAGTTCTTC
CDR3aa: CASSSPYEQFF

j_gene: TRBJ2-2
d_gene: NA
abundance: few
v_gene: TRBV30
CDR3nt: TGTGCCTGGACAGTGACCGGGGAGCTGTTTTTT
CDR3aa: CAWTVTGELFF

j_gene: TRBJ2-7
d_gene: TRBD2
abundance: NA
v_gene: TRBV19
CDR3nt: TGTGCCACCCAAGAGGCTAGCGGGTGGTACTACGAGCAGTACTTC
CDR3aa: CATQEASGWYYEQYF

j_gene: TRBJ2-1
d_gene: NA
abundance: once
v_gene: TRBV7-3
CDR3nt: TGTGCCAGCAGCTTTATAAGGGGAAGGGGCCACAATGAGCAGTTCTTC
CDR3aa: CASSFIRGRGHNEQFF

j_gene: TRBJ2-1
d_gene: TRBD2
abundance: NA
v_gene: TRBV5-1
CDR3nt: TGCGCCAGCAGCTTGGATCTAGCGGGAGGGCGCTCCTACAATGAGCAGTTCTTC
CDR3aa: CASSLDLAGGRSYNEQFF

j_gene: TRBJ1-3
d_gene: NA
abundance: NA
v_gene: TRBV29-1
CDR3nt: TGCAGCGCCGACAGCTCAGGAAACACCATATATTTT
CDR3aa: CSADSSGNTIYF

j_gene: TRBJ2-7
d_gene: TRBD2
abundance: NA
v_gene: TRBV19
CDR3nt: TGTGCCAGTAGTCCTAGCGGACGAAACTACGAGCAGTACTTC
CDR3aa: CASSPSGRNYEQYF

j_gene: TRBJ2-5
d_gene: NA
abundance: NA
v_gene: TRBV18
CDR3nt: TGTGCCAGCTCACCCCAATATGTCGGAGAGACCCAGTACTTC
CDR3aa: CASSPQYVGETQYF

j_gene: TRBJ2-7
d_gene: NA
abundance: NA
v_gene: TRBV7-9
CDR3nt: TGTGCCAGCAGCCTAGCGTGGCAGAACCCCTACGAGCAGTACTTC
CDR3aa: CASSLAWQNPYEQYF

j_gene: TRBJ2-1
d_gene: TRBD2
abundance: NA
v_gene: TRBV28
CDR3nt: TGTGCCAGCAGTCGACATGGGACTAGCGGATACAATGAGCAGTTCTTC
CDR3aa: CASSRHGTSGYNEQFF

j_gene: TRBJ2-1
d_gene: TRBD2
abundance: NA
v_gene: TRBV5-6
CDR3nt: TGTGCCAGCAGGGGACTATCCAATGAGCAGTTCTTC
CDR3aa: CASRGLSNEQFF

j_gene: TRBJ1-4
d_gene: NA
abundance: NA
v_gene: TRBV9
CDR3nt: TGTGCCAGCAGCGCTCGACCGGAGGCTAATGAAAAACTGTTTTTT
CDR3aa: CASSARPEANEKLFF

j_gene: TRBJ2-1
d_gene: NA
abundance: NA
v_gene: TRBV29-1
CDR3nt: TGCAGCGTTGATGCGCTACGGGGGTACAATGAGCAGTTCTTC
CDR3aa: CSVDALRGYNEQFF